This entry lists 18 T cell receptor beta chains sequenced from one sample in a study of high-grade serous ovarian cancer treatment subgroups. Libraries were prepared by immunoSEQ multiplex PCR; TCRdb keeps only in-frame clonotypes and omits some of them. The data contain around 1,800 clones, about four fifths of them singletons. The tumor samples were collected prior to definitive surgery or chemotherapy. Specimen: tumor tissue. The receptors were gathered from a human donor with high-grade serous ovarian cancer.

The chain recombines TRBV7-2 with TRBJ1-5, with a weak D call TRBD1 (6 bases). The CDR3 loop spans 15 amino acids. Germline V CDR1 and CDR2: SGHTA, FQGNSA. Deletions cut 1 base from V and 5 bases from J, with 12 bases between. The chain's CDR3 is CASSLGSGGHQPQHF. The CDR3 region has the DNA TGTGCCAGCAGCTTAGGCAGCGGGGGCCATCAGCCCCAGCATTTT.

This sequence joins TRBV4-1 and TRBJ2-1, with a weak D call TRBD1 (6 bases). Germline values: CDR1 MGHRA, CDR2 YSYEKL. The V end lost 1 base, the J end lost 11 bases, and 6 bases lay between the germline ends. This CDR3 region has 11 residues. CDR3 nucleotides: TGCGCCAGCAGCCAAGGGGGGCAGCAGTTCTTC. Its protein product is CASSQGGQQFF.

This clone showed up just a few times. Here the CDR3 reads CASSRGGPQFF. CDR3 in DNA: TGCGCCAGCAGCCGTGGAGGACCACAGTTCTTC. The chain links TRBV4-3 to TRBJ2-1; D might be TRBD2 (5 bases). V lost 4 bases and J 13 bases, leaving 11 bases between the germline ends. Germline V gene lookup returns CDR1 LGHNA and CDR2 YSLEER. This CDR3 contains 11 residues.

The V call is TRBV7-9, the J call TRBJ1-3, with 8 bases identical to TRBD1. This CDR3 is 15 amino acids long. Germline CDR1 is SEHNR and CDR2 is FQNEAQ (reference sequence). V lost 5 bases, J lost 4 bases, and 7 bases stayed unmatched. The CDR3 reads CASSQGQGSGNTIYF. CDR3 bases: TGTGCCAGCAGCCAAGGACAGGGATCAGGAAACACCATATATTTT.

The CDR3 nucleotides read TGTGCCAGCAGCTTGGACAGGGGAAATTCACCCCTCCACTTT. Its translation is CASSLDRGNSPLHF. V is TRBV5-6 and J is TRBJ1-6; 7 bases are shared with TRBD1. The CDR3 loop spans 14 amino acids. CDR1 SGHDT and CDR2 YYEEEE come from the germline V gene. Trimming cost V 0 bases and J 7 bases; bases outside gene matches: 1. The whole variable domain, filled in from reference TRBV5-6 and TRBJ1-6, reads DAGVTQSPTHLIKTRGQQVTLRCSPKSGHDTVSWYQQALGQGPQFIFQYYEEEERQRGNFPDRFSGHQFPNYSSELNVNALLLGDSALYLCASSLDRGNSPLHFGNGTRLTVT.

Worth noting for this clone: At one end, the junction sequence differs from germline, possibly due to a read error. The chain carries TRBV4-3 and TRBJ2-7, with 9 nucleotides matching TRBD2. The CDR3 spans 14 residues. Germline V gives CDR1 LGHNA, CDR2 YSLEER. The CDR3 DNA sequence: TGCGCCAGCAGCCAATCTAGCGGGGCCTATGAGCAGTACTTC. This codes for CASSQSSGAYEQYF.

The chain carries TRBV30 and TRBJ1-6; D is undetermined. CDR3 length: 15 residues. Trimming cost V 0 bases and J 0 bases, with 6 bases left between them. In germline, CDR1 is GTSNPN, CDR2 SVGIG (reference sequence). The CDR3 loop is CAWSVPSSYNSPLHF. The CDR3 region has the DNA TGTGCCTGGAGTGTACCGAGCTCCTATAATTCACCCCTCCACTTT.

J is TRBJ2-3 and V is TRBV2; 13 bases agree with TRBD2. The CDR3 contains 18 residues. Germline assignment: CDR1 SNHLY and CDR2 FYNNEI. Losses at the gene ends were 3 bases for V and 2 bases for J; bases not matched to a gene: 8. Here the CDR3 reads CASSDGVTSGGVTDTQYF. CDR3 sequence (DNA): TGTGCCAGCAGTGATGGGGTCACTAGCGGGGGGGTCACAGATACGCAGTATTTT.

This clone came up once. The chain links TRBV29-1 to TRBJ2-7; TRBD2 matches at 7 bases. The germline V gene encodes CDR1 SQVTM and CDR2 ANQGSEA. V dropped 6 bases and J dropped 2; count of bases not matched to a gene: 7. The CDR3 is 13 residues long. CDR3 in amino acids: CSVRAGLAYEQYF. The CDR3 DNA sequence: TGCAGCGTCCGTGCAGGACTAGCCTACGAGCAGTACTTC.

The rearrangement joins TRBV19 to TRBJ2-7; D gene unclear. The CDR3 has 15 amino acids. Looked up from germline, CDR1 is LNHDA and CDR2 is SQIVND (reference sequence). Trimming took off 6 bases at V and 3 bases at J, with 18 bases between the two ends. The CDR3 DNA sequence: TGTGCCAGTAGCAAAGGGAATTCCAATATCTACGAGCAGTACTTC. Its translation is CASSKGNSNIYEQYF.

V gene TRBV13 combines with J gene TRBJ2-7; TRBD1 is a possible D gene (5 bases). Germline V lookup: CDR1 PRHDT, CDR2 FYEKMQ (reference sequence). The length of the CDR3 is 12 residues. Trimming cost V 5 bases and J 6 bases, with 11 bases left between them. The CDR3 DNA sequence: TGTGCCAGCAGCCGCAGGGCCATCGAGCAGTACTTC. Its translation is CASSRRAIEQYF.

The chain is built from TRBV7-2 and TRBJ2-5; D assignment may be TRBD1 or TRBD2 (5 bases each). V was cut by 1 base and J by 5 bases, with 14 bases left in between. CDR1 and CDR2 from the germline V gene are SGHTA and FQGNSA. CDR3 size: 15 residues. Written as DNA, the CDR3 is TGTGCCAGCAGCTTAGAAAGGAGACAGCGGGAGACCCAGTACTTC. Translating gives CASSLERRQRETQYF.

This clone showed up just a few times. A single base separates this from a much larger clone, so it may be a read error. This sample includes further DNA sequences coding for the same CDR3. The chain uses TRBV4-3 and TRBJ2-7; D might be TRBD1 (6 bases). This CDR3 is 11 amino acids long. The V and J ends lost 4 bases and 6 bases respectively, with 7 bases between them. Germline V lookup: CDR1 LGHNA, CDR2 YSLEER. CDR3 loop: CASSRGGEQYF. DNA of the CDR3: TGCGCCAGCAGCCGAGGGGGCGAGCAGTACTTC.

This chain links TRBV5-1 with TRBJ2-1; 8 nucleotides align to TRBD1. Germline loops: CDR1 SGHRS, CDR2 YFSETQ. The V gene end was trimmed by 4 bases and the J gene end by 0 bases; junction bases not matched to a gene: 3. This CDR3 region has 15 residues. For the CDR3, the DNA is TGCGCCAGCAGCATGACAGGGGACTCCTACAATGAGCAGTTCTTC. Its translation is CASSMTGDSYNEQFF. Full variable domain (outside the CDR3, taken from reference TRBV5-1 and TRBJ2-1): KAGVTQTPRYLIKTRGQQVTLSCSPISGHRSVSWYQQTPGQGLQFLFEYFSETQRNKGNFPGRFSGRQFSNSRSEMNVSTLELGDSALYLCASSMTGDSYNEQFFGPGTRLTVL.

This chain connects TRBV5-6 to TRBJ2-7; 8 bases map to TRBD1. V shed 4 bases and J 6 bases; nucleotides not matched to a gene: 9. CDR3 size: 14 residues. In germline, CDR1 is SGHDT, CDR2 YYEEEE. The CDR3: CASSGTGTGPEQYF. CDR3 sequence (DNA): TGTGCCAGCAGCGGAACCGGGACAGGCCCCGAGCAGTACTTC.

The chain is built from TRBV2 and TRBJ1-2; no clear D gene. With 3 bases removed from V and 5 bases from J, the gap between germline ends came to 13 bases. This CDR3 is 14 amino acids long. CDR1 and CDR2 (germline): SNHLY, FYNNEI. The CDR3 protein is CASSEGEFSYGYTF. The CDR3, as DNA: TGTGCCAGCAGTGAGGGCGAATTCTCATATGGCTACACCTTC.

V usage is TRBV18 and J usage is TRBJ2-4, with a weak D call TRBD2 (6 bases). Trimming cost V 0 bases and J 8 bases, with 8 bases left between them. The CDR3 covers 13 residues. Germline CDR1 and CDR2: KGHSH and LQKENI. The CDR3, as DNA: TGTGCCAGCTCACCACCGCCGGGAGACATTCAGTACTTC. Its protein is CASSPPPGDIQYF.

This clone was recorded a few times. V usage is TRBV5-1 and J usage is TRBJ1-1, with D perhaps TRBD1 (5 bases). This CDR3 region has 14 residues. The germline gives CDR1 SGHRS, CDR2 YFSETQ. The V end was cut by 2 bases, the J end by 3 bases, with 11 bases between. CDR3 DNA sequence: TGCGCCAGCAGCTTTACCCAGGGTTACACTGAAGCTTTCTTT. Translated, it gives CASSFTQGYTEAFF.